The 32 T cell receptor beta chains given below trace back to one sample, sequenced in a study of cytomegalovirus exposure and HLA in healthy donors. Both 60 Vbeta primers and 13 Jbeta primers went into the PCR. Using immunoSEQ multiplex PCR, the repertoire was profiled, and TCRdb retains in-frame clones only, with some absent. Of about 130,000 clones listed, approximately 80% are singletons. The sample was PBMCs. The receptors derive from a woman in her 40s in good health and CMV-seropositive.

V usage is TRBV5-6 and J usage is TRBJ2-1; 9 bases line up with TRBD2. Trimming took 1 base from V and 9 from J; bases not matched to a gene: 5. In germline, CDR1 is SGHDT, CDR2 YYEEEE. The CDR3 spans 14 residues. The CDR3 sequence is CASSLLGGGGEQFF. The CDR3 DNA follows: TGTGCCAGCAGCTTGTTGGGCGGGGGGGGTGAGCAGTTCTTC.

Only a few counts were recorded for this clone. This chain connects TRBV9 to TRBJ1-6; 7 bases agree with TRBD1. This CDR3 contains 14 residues. With V trimmed by 0 bases and J by 8 bases, 2 bases remained unmatched. The V gene's germline CDR1 is SGDLS and CDR2 YYNGEE. CDR3 in amino acids: CASSVEGAYSPLHF. Written as DNA, the CDR3 is TGTGCCAGCAGCGTAGAGGGGGCGTATTCACCCCTCCACTTT.

The chain carries TRBV11-2 and TRBJ2-7, with 9 bases identical to TRBD1. CDR1 is SGHAT, CDR2 FQNNGV, per germline. The CDR3 is 15 amino acids. The junction had 5 bases not matched to a gene; V was cut back by 5 bases and J by 0 bases. The CDR3 here is CASSPRTGVSYEQYF. The CDR3 coding sequence is TGTGCCAGCAGCCCACGGACAGGGGTCTCCTACGAGCAGTACTTC.

J is TRBJ1-5 and V is TRBV28; D is unresolved. CDR1 is MDHEN and CDR2 is SYDVKM in the germline V gene. V was pared by 4 bases and J by 0 bases, with 7 bases between. This CDR3 contains 14 residues. The CDR3 nucleotides are TGTGCCAGCAGTTCCGACAATAGCAATCAGCCCCAGCATTTT. Protein: CASSSDNSNQPQHF.

The chain is built from TRBV4-2 and TRBJ1-4; a weak D match, TRBD1 (6 bases). Germline CDR1 and CDR2: LGHNA and YNFKEQ. CDR3 length equals 16 residues. Between the trimmed V and J ends, which lost 3 bases and 7 bases, there was a span of 18 bases. CDR3 bases: TGTGCCAGCAGCCACGGCCGAGACAGGTCGGGTGAAAAACTGTTTTTT. Its translation is CASSHGRDRSGEKLFF.

Turning to this clone: The sample has other DNA sequences that encode this CDR3 too. This chain connects TRBV6-1 to TRBJ2-2, with D uncertain. Germline CDR1 is MNHNS and CDR2 is SASEGT. Trimming took off 1 base at V and 1 base at J, with 7 bases between the two ends. The CDR3 sequence is 15 residues long. The CDR3 protein is CASSEVAGNTGELFF. As DNA, the CDR3 is TGTGCCAGCAGTGAAGTGGCAGGGAACACCGGGGAGCTGTTTTTT.

This chain uses TRBV7-9 with TRBJ2-1; TRBD2 matches at 10 bases. Germline CDR1 SEHNR, CDR2 FQNEAQ (reference sequence). The CDR3 covers 15 residues. The ends lost 0 bases at V and 6 bases at J; junction bases unmatched: 2. The DNA for the CDR3 is TGTGCCAGCAGCTTAGCCAGCGGGAGGGCCAATGAGCAGTTCTTC. Amino acid sequence: CASSLASGRANEQFF.

J is TRBJ1-1 and V is TRBV7-9, with D unclear. The CDR3 consists of 13 residues. Germline values: CDR1 SEHNR, CDR2 FQNEAQ (reference sequence). Between the trimmed V and J ends, which lost 5 bases and 1 base, there was a span of 8 bases. The CDR3: CASSKTQNTEAFF. As DNA, the CDR3 is TGTGCCAGCAGCAAAACACAGAACACTGAAGCTTTCTTT.

This chain joins TRBV5-6 and TRBJ1-6; TRBD1 matches at 11 bases. The CDR3 spans 16 residues. The germline gives CDR1 SGHDT, CDR2 YYEEEE. Unmatched junction bases numbered 6, after V lost 4 bases and J lost 6 bases. The CDR3 spells CASSKDRGLGNSPLHF. As DNA, the CDR3 is TGTGCCAGCAGCAAGGACAGGGGGCTTGGTAATTCACCCCTCCACTTT.

This clone is a singleton in its sample. The J gene is TRBJ1-1, the V gene TRBV5-1; D remains ambiguous. This CDR3 is built from 16 residues. Germline CDR1 reads SGHRS; CDR2 reads YFSETQ. Trimming took off 0 bases at V and 1 base at J, with 13 bases between the two ends. For the CDR3, the DNA is TGCGCCAGCAGCTTGGCCGGTGAACAGACGAACACTGAAGCTTTCTTT. Translation: CASSLAGEQTNTEAFF.

This clone appeared a few times. The chain carries TRBV4-1 and TRBJ2-1; 7 bases are shared with TRBD1. With 0 bases clipped from V and 4 bases from J, the junction kept 15 bases outside the gene matches. The CDR3 loop spans 19 amino acids. The germline gives CDR1 MGHRA, CDR2 YSYEKL. This chain's CDR3 is CASSQDFRDRGVPYNEQFF. CDR3 sequence (DNA): TGCGCCAGCAGCCAAGATTTTCGGGACAGAGGGGTCCCTTACAATGAGCAGTTCTTC.

The rearrangement uses TRBV5-1 and TRBJ2-3, with 9 bases matching TRBD2. This CDR3 is built from 15 residues. The J segment lost 4 bases and the V segment lost 5 bases, leaving 8 bases of the junction unmatched. The germline gives CDR1 SGHRS, CDR2 YFSETQ. CDR3 loop: CASRRSAGGSDTQYF. DNA for the CDR3: TGCGCCAGCAGGAGATCAGCGGGAGGTTCAGATACGCAGTATTTT.

This chain connects TRBV5-4 to TRBJ1-2; weak D call: TRBD1 (6 bases). CDR1 is SGHNT and CDR2 is YYREEE in the germline V gene (reference sequence). The ends were cut back, 4 bases at V and 4 bases at J, with 17 bases in the middle. The CDR3 has 15 amino acids. The chain's CDR3 is CASSRPGGASYGYTF. The CDR3 region has the DNA TGTGCCAGCAGCAGACCGGGGGGGGCAAGCTATGGCTACACCTTC.

The V and J genes are TRBV29-1 and TRBJ2-5; D not resolved. V was clipped by 6 bases and J by 3 bases, with 14 bases between them. This CDR3 is built from 13 residues. Germline CDR1 and CDR2: SQVTM and ANQGSEA. CDR3 nucleotide sequence: TGCAGCGTCCCCGGAGTTTCGGAAGAGACCCAGTACTTC. Translation: CSVPGVSEETQYF. Based on the CDR3 plus reference TRBV29-1 and TRBJ2-5, the full variable domain is SAVISQKPSRDICQRGTSLTIQCQVDSQVTMMFWYRQQPGQSLTLIATANQGSEATYESGFVIDKFPISRPNLTFSTLTVSNMSPEDSSIYLCSVPGVSEETQYFGPGTRLLVL.

This clone was counted only a few times. This rearrangement joins TRBV5-1 to TRBJ2-7, with TRBD2 matching over 14 bases. The CDR3 spans 15 residues. The germline gives CDR1 SGHRS, CDR2 YFSETQ. Germline trimming cut 4 bases from V and 4 bases from J; bases unmatched to any gene: 4. The CDR3 nucleotides read TGCGCCAGCAGCCAGGGACTAGCGGGAGAATACGAGCAGTACTTC. As protein: CASSQGLAGEYEQYF.

V is TRBV18 and J is TRBJ2-3; D gene uncertain. Germline assignment: CDR1 KGHSH and CDR2 LQKENI. V lost 7 bases to trimming and J lost 2 bases, with 13 bases between them. The CDR3 contains 14 residues. The DNA of the CDR3 is TGTGCCAGCTTGTCTAGTAGAACCACAGATACGCAGTATTTT. Encoded protein: CASLSSRTTDTQYF.

There are a few counts of this clone. V and J are TRBV9 and TRBJ2-1; D perhaps matches TRBD2 (5 bases). Per the germline V gene, CDR1 is SGDLS and CDR2 is YYNGEE. The CDR3 is 14 amino acids. Trimming stripped 0 bases from V and 5 bases from J, with 9 bases between. This CDR3 reads CASSVAGENNEQFF. The DNA for the CDR3 is TGTGCCAGCAGCGTAGCCGGGGAAAACAATGAGCAGTTCTTC.

This clone was recorded only once. The genes are TRBV5-1 and TRBJ2-7; 11 positions agree with TRBD2. The CDR3 contains 16 residues. V trimming: 4 bases; J trimming: 0 bases; junction bases outside the gene matches: 6. CDR1 is SGHRS and CDR2 is YFSETQ in the germline V gene. In DNA, the CDR3 is TGCGCCAGCAGCGCTTCGACTAGCGGGATCTCCTACGAGCAGTACTTC. Its protein is CASSASTSGISYEQYF.

With respect to this clone: Other DNA sequences of this sample code for an identical CDR3. The gene calls are TRBV11-2 and TRBJ2-5; maybe TRBD2 (6 bases). Germline V gives CDR1 SGHAT, CDR2 FQNNGV. The CDR3 length is 14 residues. V lost 4 bases, J lost 5 bases, and 14 bases lay in between. The CDR3 region is CASSSTGGGETQYF. CDR3 bases: TGTGCCAGCAGCTCCACCGGGGGAGGTGAGACCCAGTACTTC.

The rearrangement joins TRBV7-9 to TRBJ1-3, with unresolved D. CDR3 length equals 14 residues. CDR1 SEHNR and CDR2 FQNEAQ come from the germline V gene (reference sequence). Trimming removed 6 bases from V and 0 bases from J, with 9 bases in between. CDR3 DNA: TGTGCCAGCAGTCGAGGCGACTCTGGAAACACCATATATTTT. This sequence encodes CASSRGDSGNTIYF.

This clone was recorded only once. V gene TRBV11-1 combines with J gene TRBJ2-5; 11 bases agree with TRBD2. The J call may be faulty, since TRBJ2-7 better matches the DNA end. The CDR3 loop spans 15 amino acids. Germline values: CDR1 SGHAT, CDR2 FQDESV (reference sequence). CDR3 sequence: CASSRRLAGFYEQYF. The CDR3 DNA is TGTGCCAGCAGCCGACGACTAGCGGGATTCTACGAGCAGTACTTC.

The chain uses TRBV11-2 and TRBJ2-6; possibly TRBD1 for D (6 bases). Germline V gives CDR1 SGHAT, CDR2 FQNNGV. Trimming cost V 4 bases and J 1 base, with 11 bases left between them. This CDR3 comprises 16 residues. CDR3 nucleotide sequence: TGTGCCAGCAGCTCCTATGGACAGTCTGGGGCCAACGTCCTGACTTTC. Its protein product is CASSSYGQSGANVLTF.

The rearrangement uses TRBV9 and TRBJ2-1; 8 bases are a match to TRBD1. Losses at the gene ends were 0 bases for V and 8 bases for J; bases not matched to a gene: 7. Looked up from germline, CDR1 is SGDLS and CDR2 is YYNGEE. There are 15 residues in the CDR3. The CDR3 protein is CASSVVAQGGDEQFF. The CDR3 bases are TGTGCCAGCAGCGTAGTAGCACAGGGGGGCGATGAGCAGTTCTTC.

The chain recombines TRBV2 with TRBJ2-1, with D tentatively TRBD2 (6 bases). The germline V and J ends were trimmed by 4 bases and 7 bases, with 17 bases remaining between them. This CDR3 spans 15 amino acids. Germline V lookup: CDR1 SNHLY, CDR2 FYNNEI. This CDR3 is CASSARGGASNEQFF. CDR3 coding DNA: TGTGCCAGCAGTGCCCGGGGCGGGGCCAGTAATGAGCAGTTCTTC.

This sequence joins TRBV28 and TRBJ2-2; 7 bases align to TRBD2. Germline trimming cut 5 bases from V and 5 bases from J; bases unmatched to any gene: 11. This CDR3 comprises 16 residues. CDR1 and CDR2 from the germline V gene are MDHEN and SYDVKM. This chain's CDR3 is CASSILFGRHTGELFF. The CDR3 DNA reads TGTGCCAGCAGTATTCTGTTCGGGAGGCATACCGGGGAGCTGTTTTTT.

CDR3 nucleotide sequence: TGTGCCAGCAGCCAGACCGGGACAGGGGACGAGCAGTACTTC. Translated, it gives CASSQTGTGDEQYF. The genes are TRBV28 and TRBJ2-7, with 10 bases identical to TRBD1. The germline V gene encodes CDR1 MDHEN and CDR2 SYDVKM. This CDR3 is built from 14 residues. The ends lost 6 bases at V and 5 bases at J; junction bases unmatched: 7.

This rearrangement joins TRBV7-9 to TRBJ2-5; maybe TRBD1 (6 bases). Germline lookup yields CDR1 SEHNR and CDR2 FQNEAQ (reference sequence). V lost 3 bases, J lost 2 bases, and 10 bases lay in between. The CDR3 is 14 amino acids. The CDR3 DNA sequence: TGTGCCAGCAGCTTTAACAGGGTTCAAGAGACCCAGTACTTC. It is translated as CASSFNRVQETQYF. Using reference TRBV7-9 and TRBJ2-5 for the parts outside the CDR3, the full variable domain is DTGVSQNPRHKITKRGQNVTFRCDPISEHNRLYWYRQTLGQGPEFLTYFQNEAQLEKSRLLSDRFSAERPKGSFSTLEIQRTEQGDSAMYLCASSFNRVQETQYFGPGTRLLVL.

The gene calls are TRBV5-1 and TRBJ1-1, with 8 bases aligning to TRBD1. The length of the CDR3 is 16 residues. Looked up from germline, CDR1 is SGHRS and CDR2 is YFSETQ. Losses at the gene ends were 4 bases for V and 3 bases for J; bases not matched to a gene: 11. The CDR3 sequence is CASSTTLRGPDTEAFF. CDR3 nucleotide sequence: TGCGCCAGCAGCACCACCCTCAGGGGGCCGGACACTGAAGCTTTCTTT.

The chain links TRBV5-5 to TRBJ2-7; TRBD1 agrees at 7 bases. Germline V gene sequence: CDR1 SGHKS, CDR2 YYEKEE (reference sequence). This CDR3 has 16 residues. J gave up 2 bases and V 4 bases, and 12 bases lay outside the gene matches. CDR3 amino acids: CASSRDAGTATYEQYF. In DNA, the CDR3 is TGTGCCAGCAGCCGTGACGCCGGGACAGCGACCTACGAGCAGTACTTC.

The chain employs TRBV6-5 and TRBJ2-1; TRBD2 matches at 13 bases. CDR1 and CDR2 from the germline V gene are MNHEY and SVGAGI. The V and J ends lost 6 bases and 10 bases, in that order; junction bases with no gene match: 9. The CDR3 sequence is 15 residues long. The CDR3 DNA reads TGTGCCAGCAGATCGGGACTAGCGGGATCCGAAGAGCAGTTCTTC. Its protein product is CASRSGLAGSEEQFF.

Of note for this clone: Other nucleotide sequences from this sample produce the same CDR3. The J gene is TRBJ1-1, the V gene TRBV7-9; 7 bases are shared with TRBD1. The CDR3 runs to 15 residues. CDR1 is SEHNR, CDR2 FQNEAQ, per germline (reference sequence). The J segment lost 7 bases and the V segment lost 3 bases, leaving 11 bases of the junction unmatched. This chain's CDR3 is CASSFTRTGLVEAFF. Written as DNA, the CDR3 is TGTGCCAGCAGCTTTACCCGGACAGGCCTCGTTGAAGCTTTCTTT. Drawing the rest from reference TRBV7-9 and TRBJ1-1, the complete variable domain is DTGVSQNPRHKITKRGQNVTFRCDPISEHNRLYWYRQTLGQGPEFLTYFQNEAQLEKSRLLSDRFSAERPKGSFSTLEIQRTEQGDSAMYLCASSFTRTGLVEAFFGQGTRLTVV.

The rearrangement uses TRBV29-1 and TRBJ2-1; D is uncertain. Germline values: CDR1 SQVTM, CDR2 ANQGSEA. CDR3 length equals 12 residues. V was shortened by 5 bases and J by 9 bases, with 14 bases between the two germline ends. CDR3 coding DNA: TGCAGCGTTATCGTAGCAGTCGGTGAGCAGTTCTTC. Its translation is CSVIVAVGEQFF.